This TCR beta chain was profiled in a study of blood T cell repertoires in COVID-19. The length of the CDR3 is 15 residues. V gave up 3 bases and J gave up 2 bases; unmatched junction bases: 8. Germline CDR1 reads SQVTM; CDR2 reads ANQGSEA. This clone was counted once. In the original processing: Estimation of nucleated cell counts relied on the amplification of reference gene primers. TCRdb keeps only in-frame clones here, not all; method: immunoSEQ multiplex PCR. That table supplies the V and J calls and clone size; D and trimming were determined from the DNA. There are some 350,000 clones in the sample; 90% occur only once, and approximately 7% lies in the top ten.

This receptor was obtained from a man younger than 35 with active or convalescent COVID-19. Sequenced input: peripheral blood. The rearrangement links TRBV29-1 to TRBJ2-3; 7 nucleotides align to TRBD2. The CDR3: CSVDSTSDVTDTQYF. The CDR3 DNA sequence: TGCAGCGTTGACTCAACTAGCGATGTCACAGATACGCAGTATTTT.